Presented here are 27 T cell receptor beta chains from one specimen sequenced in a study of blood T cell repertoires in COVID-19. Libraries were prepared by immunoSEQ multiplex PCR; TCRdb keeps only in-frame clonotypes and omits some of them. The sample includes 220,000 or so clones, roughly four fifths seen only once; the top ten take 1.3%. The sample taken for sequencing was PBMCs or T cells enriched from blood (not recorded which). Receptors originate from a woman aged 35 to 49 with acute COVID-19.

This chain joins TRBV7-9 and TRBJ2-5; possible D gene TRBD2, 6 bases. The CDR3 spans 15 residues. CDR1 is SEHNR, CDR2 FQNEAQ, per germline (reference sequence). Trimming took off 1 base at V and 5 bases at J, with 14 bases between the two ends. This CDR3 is CASSLGTILAETQYF. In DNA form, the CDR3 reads TGTGCCAGCAGCTTAGGGACTATTCTTGCTGAGACCCAGTACTTC.

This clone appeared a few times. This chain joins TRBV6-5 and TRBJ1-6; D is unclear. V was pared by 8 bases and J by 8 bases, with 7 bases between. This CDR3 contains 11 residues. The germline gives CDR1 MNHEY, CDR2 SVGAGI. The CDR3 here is CASRDYSPLHF. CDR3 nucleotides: TGTGCCAGCCGCGACTATTCACCCCTCCACTTT.

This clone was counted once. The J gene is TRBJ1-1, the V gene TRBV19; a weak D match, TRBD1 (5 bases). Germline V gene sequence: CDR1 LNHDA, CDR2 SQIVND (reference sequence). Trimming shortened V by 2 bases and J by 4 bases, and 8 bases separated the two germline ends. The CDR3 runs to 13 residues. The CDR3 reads CASSITQGTEAFF. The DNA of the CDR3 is TGTGCCAGTAGTATAACCCAGGGCACTGAAGCTTTCTTT.

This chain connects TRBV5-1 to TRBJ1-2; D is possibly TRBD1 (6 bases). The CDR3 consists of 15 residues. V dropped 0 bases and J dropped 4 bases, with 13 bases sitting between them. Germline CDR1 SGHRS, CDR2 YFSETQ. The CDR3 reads CASSLEFGQPYGYTF. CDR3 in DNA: TGCGCCAGCAGCTTGGAATTCGGACAGCCCTATGGCTACACCTTC.

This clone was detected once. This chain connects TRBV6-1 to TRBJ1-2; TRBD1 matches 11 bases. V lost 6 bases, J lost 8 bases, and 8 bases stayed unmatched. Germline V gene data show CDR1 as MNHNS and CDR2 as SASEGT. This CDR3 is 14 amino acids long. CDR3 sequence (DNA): TGTGCCAGCAGGAGGGACAGGGGGTTAGGAGGCTACACCTTC. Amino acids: CASRRDRGLGGYTF.

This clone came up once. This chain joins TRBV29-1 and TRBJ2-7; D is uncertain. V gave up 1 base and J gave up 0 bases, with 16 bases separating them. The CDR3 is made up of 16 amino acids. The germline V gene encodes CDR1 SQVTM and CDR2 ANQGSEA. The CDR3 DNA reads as TGCAGCGTTGAAGTATTTTCCCAGGATCTCTCCTACGAGCAGTACTTC. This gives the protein CSVEVFSQDLSYEQYF.

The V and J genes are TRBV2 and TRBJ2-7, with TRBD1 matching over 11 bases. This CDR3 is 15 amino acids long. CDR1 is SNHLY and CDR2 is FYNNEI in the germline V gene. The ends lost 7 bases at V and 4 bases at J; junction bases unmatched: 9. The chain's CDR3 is CASNTPGTGGYEQYF. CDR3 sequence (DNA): TGTGCCAGCAACACGCCCGGGACAGGGGGTTACGAGCAGTACTTC.

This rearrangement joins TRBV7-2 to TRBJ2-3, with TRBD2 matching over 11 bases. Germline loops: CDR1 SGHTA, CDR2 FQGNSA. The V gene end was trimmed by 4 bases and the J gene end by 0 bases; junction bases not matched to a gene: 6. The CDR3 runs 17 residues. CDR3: CASSSARTSGSTDTQYF. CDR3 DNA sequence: TGTGCCAGCAGCTCAGCTCGGACTAGCGGGAGCACAGATACGCAGTATTTT.

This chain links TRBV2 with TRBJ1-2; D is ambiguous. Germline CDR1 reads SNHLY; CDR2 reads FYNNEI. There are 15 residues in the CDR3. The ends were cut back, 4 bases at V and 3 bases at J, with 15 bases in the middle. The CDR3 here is CASSVTSQEYYGYTF. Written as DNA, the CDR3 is TGTGCCAGCAGTGTTACCAGTCAGGAATACTATGGCTACACCTTC.

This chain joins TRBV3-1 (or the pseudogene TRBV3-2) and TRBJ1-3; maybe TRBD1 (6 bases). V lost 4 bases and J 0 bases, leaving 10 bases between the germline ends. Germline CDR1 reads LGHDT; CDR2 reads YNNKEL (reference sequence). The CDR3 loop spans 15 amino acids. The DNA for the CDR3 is TGTGCCAGCAGCCGAGGACAGTCCTCTGGAAACACCATATATTTT. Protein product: CASSRGQSSGNTIYF.

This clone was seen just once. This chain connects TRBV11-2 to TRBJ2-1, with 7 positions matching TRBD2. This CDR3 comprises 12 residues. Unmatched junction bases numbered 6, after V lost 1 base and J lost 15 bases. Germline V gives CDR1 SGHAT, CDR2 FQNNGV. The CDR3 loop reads CASSLGGAGPFF. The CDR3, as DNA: TGTGCCAGCAGCTTAGGGGGAGCGGGGCCGTTCTTC.

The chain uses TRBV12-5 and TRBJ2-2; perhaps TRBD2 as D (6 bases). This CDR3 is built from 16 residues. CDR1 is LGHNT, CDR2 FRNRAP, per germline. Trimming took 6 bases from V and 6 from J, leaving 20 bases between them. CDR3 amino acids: CASGFLTGSQAGELFF. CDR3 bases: TGTGCTAGTGGCTTTCTTACCGGGAGCCAAGCCGGGGAGCTGTTTTTT.

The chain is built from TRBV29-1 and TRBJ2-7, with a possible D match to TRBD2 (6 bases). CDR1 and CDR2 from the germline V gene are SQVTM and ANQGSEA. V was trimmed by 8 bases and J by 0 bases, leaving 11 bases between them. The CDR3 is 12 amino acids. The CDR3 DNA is TGCAGCCACCGGGACTCCTCCTACGAGCAGTACTTC. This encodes CSHRDSSYEQYF.

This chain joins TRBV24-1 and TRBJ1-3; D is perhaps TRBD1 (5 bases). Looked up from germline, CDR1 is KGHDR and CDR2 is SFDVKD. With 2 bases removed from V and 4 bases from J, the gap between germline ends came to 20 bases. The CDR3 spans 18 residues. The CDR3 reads CATSDSDIQVGIGNTIYF. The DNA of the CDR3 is TGTGCCACCAGTGATTCAGATATACAGGTAGGGATAGGAAACACCATATATTTT.

For the CDR3, the DNA is TGCGCCAGCAGCCAAGACCCTTTACAGCCTGAAGCTTTCTTT. Translation: CASSQDPLQPEAFF. The V and J genes are TRBV4-1 and TRBJ1-1; the D is unclear. Trimming shortened V by 0 bases and J by 6 bases, and 11 bases separated the two germline ends. The CDR3 extends over 14 amino acids. Germline CDR1 and CDR2: MGHRA and YSYEKL.

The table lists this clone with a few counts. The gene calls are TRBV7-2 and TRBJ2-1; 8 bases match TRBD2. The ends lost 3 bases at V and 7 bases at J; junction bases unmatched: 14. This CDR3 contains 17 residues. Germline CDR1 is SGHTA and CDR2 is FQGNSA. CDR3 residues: CASSFLPTGGRKNEQFF. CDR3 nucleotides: TGTGCCAGCAGCTTCCTCCCAACGGGGGGGAGGAAAAATGAGCAGTTCTTC.

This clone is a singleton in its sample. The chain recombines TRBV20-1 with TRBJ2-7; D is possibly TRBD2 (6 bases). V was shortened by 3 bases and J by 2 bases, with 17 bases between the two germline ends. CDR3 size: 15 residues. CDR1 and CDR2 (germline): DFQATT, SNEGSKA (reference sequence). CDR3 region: CSASNRRAGTYEQYF. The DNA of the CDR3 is TGCAGTGCTAGTAACCGGAGGGCAGGGACCTACGAGCAGTACTTC.

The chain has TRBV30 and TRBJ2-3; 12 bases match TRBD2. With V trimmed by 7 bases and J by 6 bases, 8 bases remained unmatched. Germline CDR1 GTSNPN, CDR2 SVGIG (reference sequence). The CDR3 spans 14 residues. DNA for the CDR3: TGTGCCTCCGGCCTAGCGGGAGGGCTCGATACGCAGTATTTT. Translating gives CASGLAGGLDTQYF.

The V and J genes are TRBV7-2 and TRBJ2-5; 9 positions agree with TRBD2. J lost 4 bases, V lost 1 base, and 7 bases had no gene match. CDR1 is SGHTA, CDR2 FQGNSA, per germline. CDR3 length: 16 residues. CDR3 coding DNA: TGTGCCAGCAGCTTAGGTTCAGGGACTAGCATAGAGACCCAGTACTTC. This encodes CASSLGSGTSIETQYF.

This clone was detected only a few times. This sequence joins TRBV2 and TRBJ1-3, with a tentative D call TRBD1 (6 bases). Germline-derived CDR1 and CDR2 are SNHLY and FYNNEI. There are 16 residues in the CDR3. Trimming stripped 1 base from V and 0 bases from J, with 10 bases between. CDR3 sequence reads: CASSEGRGISGNTIYF. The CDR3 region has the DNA TGTGCCAGCAGTGAAGGCAGGGGCATCTCTGGAAACACCATATATTTT.

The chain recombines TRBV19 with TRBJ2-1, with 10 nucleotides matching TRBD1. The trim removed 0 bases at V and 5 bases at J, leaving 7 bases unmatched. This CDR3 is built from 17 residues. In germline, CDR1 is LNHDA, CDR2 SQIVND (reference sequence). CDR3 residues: CASSIDGPGQGHNEQFF. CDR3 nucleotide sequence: TGTGCCAGTAGTATAGATGGACCGGGACAGGGGCACAATGAGCAGTTCTTC.

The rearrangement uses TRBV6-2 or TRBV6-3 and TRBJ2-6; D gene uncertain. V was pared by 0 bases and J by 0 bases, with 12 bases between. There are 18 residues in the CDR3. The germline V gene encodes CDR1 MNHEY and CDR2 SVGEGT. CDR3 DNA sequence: TGTGCCAGCAGTTACTCCGAGACGGAGAGCTCTGGGGCCAACGTCCTGACTTTC. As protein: CASSYSETESSGANVLTF.

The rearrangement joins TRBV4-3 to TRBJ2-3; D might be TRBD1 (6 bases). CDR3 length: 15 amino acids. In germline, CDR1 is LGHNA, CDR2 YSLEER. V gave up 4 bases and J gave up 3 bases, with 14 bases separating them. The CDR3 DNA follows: TGCGCCAGCAGCCCAGGACAGACGACTACAGATACGCAGTATTTT. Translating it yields CASSPGQTTTDTQYF.

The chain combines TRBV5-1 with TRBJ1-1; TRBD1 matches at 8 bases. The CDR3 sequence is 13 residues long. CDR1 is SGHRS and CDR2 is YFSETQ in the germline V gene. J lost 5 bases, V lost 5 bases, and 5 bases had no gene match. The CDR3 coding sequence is TGCGCCAGCAGAAAGGGACAGGAAACTGAAGCTTTCTTT. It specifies CASRKGQETEAFF.

The CDR3 loop reads CASSLATGGSYGYTF. The CDR3 DNA follows: TGTGCCAGCAGCTTAGCGACGGGGGGCTCGTATGGCTACACCTTC. The chain combines TRBV7-8 with TRBJ1-2, with D perhaps TRBD1 (6 bases). The CDR3 covers 15 residues. Trimming cost V 0 bases and J 5 bases, with 13 bases left between them. Germline V gene sequence: CDR1 SGHVS, CDR2 FQNEAQ.

The CDR3 DNA follows: TGTGCCAGCTCTCAACTAGCGGGAGGTCGGAATGAGCAGTTCTTC. It yields the protein CASSQLAGGRNEQFF. The genes are TRBV18 and TRBJ2-1; 12 bases are a match to TRBD2. The V gene end was trimmed by 6 bases and the J gene end by 7 bases; junction bases not matched to a gene: 7. CDR1 and CDR2 (germline): KGHSH, LQKENI. The CDR3 is 15 amino acids.

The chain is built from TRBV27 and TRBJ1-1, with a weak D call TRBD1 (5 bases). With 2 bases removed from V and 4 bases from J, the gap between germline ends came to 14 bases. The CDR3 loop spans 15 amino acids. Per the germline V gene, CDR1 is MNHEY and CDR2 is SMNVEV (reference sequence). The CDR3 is CASSLLATGGTEAFF. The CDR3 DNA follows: TGTGCCAGCAGTTTACTGGCCACCGGGGGCACTGAAGCTTTCTTT.